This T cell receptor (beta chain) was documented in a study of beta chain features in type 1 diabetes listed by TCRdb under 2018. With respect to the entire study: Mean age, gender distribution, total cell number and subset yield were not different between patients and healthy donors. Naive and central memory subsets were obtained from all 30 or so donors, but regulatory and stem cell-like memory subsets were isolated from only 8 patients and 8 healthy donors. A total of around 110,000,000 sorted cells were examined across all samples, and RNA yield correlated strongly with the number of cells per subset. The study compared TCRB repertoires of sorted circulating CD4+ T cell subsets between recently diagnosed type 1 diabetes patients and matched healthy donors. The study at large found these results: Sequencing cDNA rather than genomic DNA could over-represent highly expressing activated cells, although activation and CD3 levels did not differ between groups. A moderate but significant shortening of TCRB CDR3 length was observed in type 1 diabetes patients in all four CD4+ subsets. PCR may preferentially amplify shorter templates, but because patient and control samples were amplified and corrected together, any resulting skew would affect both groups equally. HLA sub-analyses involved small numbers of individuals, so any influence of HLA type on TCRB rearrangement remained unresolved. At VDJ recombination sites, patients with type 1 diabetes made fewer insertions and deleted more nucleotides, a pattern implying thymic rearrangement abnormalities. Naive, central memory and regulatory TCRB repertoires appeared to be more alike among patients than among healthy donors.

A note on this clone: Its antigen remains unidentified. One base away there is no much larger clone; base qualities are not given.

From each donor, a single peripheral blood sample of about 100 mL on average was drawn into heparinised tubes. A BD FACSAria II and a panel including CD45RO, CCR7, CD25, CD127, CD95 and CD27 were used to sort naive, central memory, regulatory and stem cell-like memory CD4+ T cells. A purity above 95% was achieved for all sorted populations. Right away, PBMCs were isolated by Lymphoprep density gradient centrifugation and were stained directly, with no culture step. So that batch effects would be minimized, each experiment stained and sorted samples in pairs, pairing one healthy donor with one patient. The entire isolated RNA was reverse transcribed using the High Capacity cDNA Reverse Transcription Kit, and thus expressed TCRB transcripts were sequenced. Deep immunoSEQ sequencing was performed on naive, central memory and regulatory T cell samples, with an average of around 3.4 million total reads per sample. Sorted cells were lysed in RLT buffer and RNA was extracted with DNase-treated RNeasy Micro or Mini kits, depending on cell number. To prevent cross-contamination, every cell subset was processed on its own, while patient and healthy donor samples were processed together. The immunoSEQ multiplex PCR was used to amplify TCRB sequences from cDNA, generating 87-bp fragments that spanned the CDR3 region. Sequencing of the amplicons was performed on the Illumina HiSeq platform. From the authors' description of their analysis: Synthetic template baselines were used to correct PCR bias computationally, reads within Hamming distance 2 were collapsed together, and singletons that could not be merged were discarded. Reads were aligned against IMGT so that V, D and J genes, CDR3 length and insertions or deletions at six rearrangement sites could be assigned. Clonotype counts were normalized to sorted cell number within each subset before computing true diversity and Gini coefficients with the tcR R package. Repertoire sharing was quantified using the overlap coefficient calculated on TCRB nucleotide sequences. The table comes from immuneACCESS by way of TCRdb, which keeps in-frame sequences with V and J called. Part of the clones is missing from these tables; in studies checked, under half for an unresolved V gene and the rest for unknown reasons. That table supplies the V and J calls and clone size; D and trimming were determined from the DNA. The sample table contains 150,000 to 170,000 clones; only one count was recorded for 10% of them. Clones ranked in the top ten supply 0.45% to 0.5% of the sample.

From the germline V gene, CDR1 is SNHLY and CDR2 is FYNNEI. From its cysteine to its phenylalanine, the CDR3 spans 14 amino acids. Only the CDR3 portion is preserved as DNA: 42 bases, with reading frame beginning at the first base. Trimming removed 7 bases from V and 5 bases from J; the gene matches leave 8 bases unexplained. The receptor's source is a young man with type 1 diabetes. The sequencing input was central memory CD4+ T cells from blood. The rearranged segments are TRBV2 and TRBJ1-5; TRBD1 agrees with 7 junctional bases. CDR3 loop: CASTGGGKDQPQHF. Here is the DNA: TGTGCCAGCACAGGGGGTGGAAAAGATCAGCCCCAGCATTTT.